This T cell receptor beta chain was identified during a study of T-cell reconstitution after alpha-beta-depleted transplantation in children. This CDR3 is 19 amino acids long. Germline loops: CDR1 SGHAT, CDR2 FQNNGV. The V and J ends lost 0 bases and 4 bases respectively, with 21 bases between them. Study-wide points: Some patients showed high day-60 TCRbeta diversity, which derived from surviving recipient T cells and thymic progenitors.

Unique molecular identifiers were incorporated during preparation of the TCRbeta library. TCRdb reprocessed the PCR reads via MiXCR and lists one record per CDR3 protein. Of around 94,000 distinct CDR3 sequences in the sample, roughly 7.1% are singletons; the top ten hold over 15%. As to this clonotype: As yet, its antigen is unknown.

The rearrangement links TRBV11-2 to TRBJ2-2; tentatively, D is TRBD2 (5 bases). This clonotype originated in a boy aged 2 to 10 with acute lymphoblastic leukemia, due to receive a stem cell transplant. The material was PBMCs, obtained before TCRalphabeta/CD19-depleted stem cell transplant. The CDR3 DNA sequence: TGTGCCAGCAGCTTAGATCAGGAAGGGAGTATATACTTCACCGGGGAGCTGTTTTTT. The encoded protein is CASSLDQEGSIYFTGELFF.